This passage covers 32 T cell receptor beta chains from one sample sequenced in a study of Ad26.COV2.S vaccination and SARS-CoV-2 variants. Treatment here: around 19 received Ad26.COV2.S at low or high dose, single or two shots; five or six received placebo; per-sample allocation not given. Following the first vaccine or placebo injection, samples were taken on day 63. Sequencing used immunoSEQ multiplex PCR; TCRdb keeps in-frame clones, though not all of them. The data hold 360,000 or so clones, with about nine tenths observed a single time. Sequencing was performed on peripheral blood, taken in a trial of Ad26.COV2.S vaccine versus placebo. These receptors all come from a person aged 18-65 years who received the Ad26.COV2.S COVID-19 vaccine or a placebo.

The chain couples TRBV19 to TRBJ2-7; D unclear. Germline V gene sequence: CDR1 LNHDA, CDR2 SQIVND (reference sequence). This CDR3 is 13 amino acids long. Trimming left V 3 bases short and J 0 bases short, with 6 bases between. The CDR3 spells CASSISHSYEQYF. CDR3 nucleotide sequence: TGTGCCAGTAGTATTTCTCACTCCTACGAGCAGTACTTC.

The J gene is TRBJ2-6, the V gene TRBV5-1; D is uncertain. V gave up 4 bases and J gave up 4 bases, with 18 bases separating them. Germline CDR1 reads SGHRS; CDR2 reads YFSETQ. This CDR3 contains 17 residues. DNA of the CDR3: TGCGCCAGCAGCCTCCCGCTCCCGGGCGCGGGGGCCAACGTCCTGACTTTC. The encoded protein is CASSLPLPGAGANVLTF.

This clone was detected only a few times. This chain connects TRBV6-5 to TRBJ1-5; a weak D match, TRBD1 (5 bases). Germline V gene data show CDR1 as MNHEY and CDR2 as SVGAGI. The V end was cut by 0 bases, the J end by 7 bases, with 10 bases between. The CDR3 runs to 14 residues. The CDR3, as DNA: TGTGCCAGCAGTTACTCTTCAGGGTACCAGCCCCAGCATTTT. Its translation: CASSYSSGYQPQHF.

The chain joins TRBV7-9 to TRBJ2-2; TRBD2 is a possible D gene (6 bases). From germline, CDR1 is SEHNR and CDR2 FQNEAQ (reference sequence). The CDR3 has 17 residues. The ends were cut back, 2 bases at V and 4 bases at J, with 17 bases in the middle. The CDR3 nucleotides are TGTGCCAGCAGCTTACAGCGGGCCGGAGGACTCACCGGGGAGCTGTTTTTT. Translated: CASSLQRAGGLTGELFF.

The CDR3 sequence is CASSLQNTGELFF. In DNA, the CDR3 is TGTGCCAGCAGCCTACAGAACACCGGGGAGCTGTTTTTT. The chain has TRBV5-4 and TRBJ2-2, with D uncertain. Trimming pared 4 bases from V and 1 base from J, leaving 5 bases between. This CDR3 spans 13 amino acids. Germline V lookup: CDR1 SGHNT, CDR2 YYREEE (reference sequence).

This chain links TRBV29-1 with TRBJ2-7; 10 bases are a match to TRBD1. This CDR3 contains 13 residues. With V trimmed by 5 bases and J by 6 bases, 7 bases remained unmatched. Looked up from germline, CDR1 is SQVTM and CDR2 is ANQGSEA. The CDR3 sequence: CSVFRQGALEQYF. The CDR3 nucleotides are TGCAGCGTTTTTAGACAGGGGGCACTCGAGCAGTACTTC.

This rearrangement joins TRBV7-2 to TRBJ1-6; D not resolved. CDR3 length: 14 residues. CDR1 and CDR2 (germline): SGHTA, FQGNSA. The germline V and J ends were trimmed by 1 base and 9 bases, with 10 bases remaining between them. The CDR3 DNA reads TGTGCCAGCAGCTTAGGCGGGCAAGGTTCACCCCTCCACTTT. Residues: CASSLGGQGSPLHF.

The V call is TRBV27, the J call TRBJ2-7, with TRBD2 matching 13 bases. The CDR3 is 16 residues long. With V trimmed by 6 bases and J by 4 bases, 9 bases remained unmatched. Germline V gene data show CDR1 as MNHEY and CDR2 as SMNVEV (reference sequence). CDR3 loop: CASSRLAGGRDYEQYF. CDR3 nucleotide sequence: TGTGCCAGCAGCCGACTAGCGGGAGGCCGGGATTACGAGCAGTACTTC.

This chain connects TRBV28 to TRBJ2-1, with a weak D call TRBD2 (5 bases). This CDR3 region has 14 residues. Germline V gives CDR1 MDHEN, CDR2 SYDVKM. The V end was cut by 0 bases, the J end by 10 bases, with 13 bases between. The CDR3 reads CASSLWDSPGEQFF. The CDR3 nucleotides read TGTGCCAGCAGTTTATGGGACTCCCCGGGAGAGCAGTTCTTC.

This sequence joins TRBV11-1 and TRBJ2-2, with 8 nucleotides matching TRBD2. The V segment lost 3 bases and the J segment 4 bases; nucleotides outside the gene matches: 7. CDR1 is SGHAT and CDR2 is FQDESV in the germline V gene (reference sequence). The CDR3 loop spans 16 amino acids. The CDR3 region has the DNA TGTGCCAGCAGCTTCGGTAGCGGGGCGGGCACCGGGGAGCTGTTTTTT. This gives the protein CASSFGSGAGTGELFF. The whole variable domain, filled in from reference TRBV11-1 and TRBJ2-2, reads EAEVAQSPRYKITEKSQAVAFWCDPISGHATLYWYRQILGQGPELLVQFQDESVVDDSQLPKDRFSAERLKGVDSTLKIQPAELGDSAMYLCASSFGSGAGTGELFFGEGSRLTVL.

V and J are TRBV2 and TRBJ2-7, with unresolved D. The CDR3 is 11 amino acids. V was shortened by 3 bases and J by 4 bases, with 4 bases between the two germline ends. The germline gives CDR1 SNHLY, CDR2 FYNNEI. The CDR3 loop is CASSDVYEQYF. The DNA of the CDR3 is TGTGCCAGCAGTGATGTATACGAGCAGTACTTC.

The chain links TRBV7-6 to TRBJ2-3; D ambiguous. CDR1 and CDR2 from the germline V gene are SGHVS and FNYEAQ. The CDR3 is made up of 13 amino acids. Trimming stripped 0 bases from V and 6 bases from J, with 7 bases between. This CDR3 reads CASSLALRDTQYF. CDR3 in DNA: TGTGCCAGCAGCTTAGCTCTACGGGATACGCAGTATTTT.

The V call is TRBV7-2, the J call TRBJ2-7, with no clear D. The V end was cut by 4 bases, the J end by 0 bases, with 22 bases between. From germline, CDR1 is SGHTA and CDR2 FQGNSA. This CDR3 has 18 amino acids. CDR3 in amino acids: CASSSKGPWGYSSYEQYF. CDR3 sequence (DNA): TGTGCCAGCAGCTCAAAAGGTCCGTGGGGATATAGCTCCTACGAGCAGTACTTC.

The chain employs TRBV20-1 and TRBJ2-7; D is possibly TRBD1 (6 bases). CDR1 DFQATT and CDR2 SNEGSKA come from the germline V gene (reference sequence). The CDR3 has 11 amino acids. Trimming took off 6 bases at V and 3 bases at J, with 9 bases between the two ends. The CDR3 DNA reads TGCAGTGCGACAGGAAACTACGAGCAGTACTTC. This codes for CSATGNYEQYF.

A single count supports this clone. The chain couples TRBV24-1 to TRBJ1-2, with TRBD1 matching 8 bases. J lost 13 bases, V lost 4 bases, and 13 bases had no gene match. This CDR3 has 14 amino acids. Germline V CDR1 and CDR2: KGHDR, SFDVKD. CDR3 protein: CATSDTGTGGPATF. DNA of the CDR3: TGTGCCACCAGTGACACCGGGACAGGAGGCCCGGCCACCTTC.

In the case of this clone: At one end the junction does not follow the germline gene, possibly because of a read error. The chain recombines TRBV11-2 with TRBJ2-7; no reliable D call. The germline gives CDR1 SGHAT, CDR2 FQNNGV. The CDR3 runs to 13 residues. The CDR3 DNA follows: TGTGCCAGTAGCTTATCCCTCACTCGGGAGCAGTACTTC. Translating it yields CASSLSLTREQYF.

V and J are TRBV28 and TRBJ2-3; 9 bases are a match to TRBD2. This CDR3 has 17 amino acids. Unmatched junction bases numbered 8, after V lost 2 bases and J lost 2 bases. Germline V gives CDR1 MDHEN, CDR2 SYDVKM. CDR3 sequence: CASSLGRGGAATDTQYF. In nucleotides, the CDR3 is TGTGCCAGCAGTTTAGGGCGCGGGGGGGCTGCCACAGATACGCAGTATTTT.

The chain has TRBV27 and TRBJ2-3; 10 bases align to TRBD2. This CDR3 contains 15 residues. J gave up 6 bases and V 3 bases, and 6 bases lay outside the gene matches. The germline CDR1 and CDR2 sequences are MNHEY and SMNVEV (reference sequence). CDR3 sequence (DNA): TGTGCCAGCAGTTTGGGCGGACTAGCGGCGGATACGCAGTATTTT. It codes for CASSLGGLAADTQYF.

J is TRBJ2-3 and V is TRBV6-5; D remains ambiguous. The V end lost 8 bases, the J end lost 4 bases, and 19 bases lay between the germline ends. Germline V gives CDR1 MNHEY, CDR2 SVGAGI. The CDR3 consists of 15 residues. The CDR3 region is CASGPTSGVADTQYF. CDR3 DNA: TGTGCCAGCGGCCCGACATCTGGGGTGGCAGATACGCAGTATTTT.

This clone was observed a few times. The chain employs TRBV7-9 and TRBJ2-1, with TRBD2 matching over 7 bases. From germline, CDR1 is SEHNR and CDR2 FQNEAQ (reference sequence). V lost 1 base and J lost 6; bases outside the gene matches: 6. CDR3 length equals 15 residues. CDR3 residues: CASSLVLGLLNEQFF. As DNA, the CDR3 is TGTGCCAGCAGCTTAGTTCTGGGACTACTCAATGAGCAGTTCTTC.

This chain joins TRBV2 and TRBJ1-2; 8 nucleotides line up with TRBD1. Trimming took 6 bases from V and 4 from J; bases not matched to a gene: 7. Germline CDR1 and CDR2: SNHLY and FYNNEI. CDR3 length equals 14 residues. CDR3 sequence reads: CASSETGASYGYTF. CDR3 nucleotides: TGTGCCAGCAGCGAGACAGGGGCCTCCTATGGCTACACCTTC.

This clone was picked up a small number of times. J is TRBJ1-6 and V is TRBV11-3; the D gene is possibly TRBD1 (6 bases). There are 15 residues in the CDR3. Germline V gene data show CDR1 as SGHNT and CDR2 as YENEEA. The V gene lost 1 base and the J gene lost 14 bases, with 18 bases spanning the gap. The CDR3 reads CASSLGEGTLFTLHF. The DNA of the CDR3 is TGTGCCAGCAGCTTAGGGGAAGGGACATTATTCACCCTCCACTTT. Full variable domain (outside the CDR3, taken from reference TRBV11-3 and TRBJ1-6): EAGVVQSPRYKIIEKKQPVAFWCNPISGHNTLYWYLQNLGQGPELLIRYENEEAVDDSQLPKDRFSAERLKGVDSTLKIQPAELGDSAVYLCASSLGEGTLFTLHFGNGTRLTVT.

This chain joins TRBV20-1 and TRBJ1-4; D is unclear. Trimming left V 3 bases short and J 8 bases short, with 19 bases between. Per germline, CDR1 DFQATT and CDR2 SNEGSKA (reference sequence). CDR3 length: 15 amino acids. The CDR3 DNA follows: TGCAGTGCTAGTGCCGGCGGGGTTTCCGACGAAAAACTGTTTTTT. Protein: CSASAGGVSDEKLFF.

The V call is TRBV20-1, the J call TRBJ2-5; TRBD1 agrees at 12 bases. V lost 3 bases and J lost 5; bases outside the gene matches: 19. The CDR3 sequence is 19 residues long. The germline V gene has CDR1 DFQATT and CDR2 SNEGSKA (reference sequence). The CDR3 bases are TGCAGTGCTAGTCGTGGGGACAGGGGGCGCAACGCGGGAGGGGAGACCCAGTACTTC. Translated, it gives CSASRGDRGRNAGGETQYF.

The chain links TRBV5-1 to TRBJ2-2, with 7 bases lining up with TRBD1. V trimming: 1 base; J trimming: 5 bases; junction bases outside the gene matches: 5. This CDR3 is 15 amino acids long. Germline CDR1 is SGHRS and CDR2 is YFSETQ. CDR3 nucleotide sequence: TGCGCCAGCAGCTTGTACGCAGGGGGTACCGGGGAGCTGTTTTTT. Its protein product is CASSLYAGGTGELFF.

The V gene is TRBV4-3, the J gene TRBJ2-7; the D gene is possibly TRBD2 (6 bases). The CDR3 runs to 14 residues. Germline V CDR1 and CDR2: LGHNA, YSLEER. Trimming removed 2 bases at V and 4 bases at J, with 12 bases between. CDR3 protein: CASSQRAGGYEQYF. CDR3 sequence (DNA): TGCGCCAGCAGCCAAAGGGCAGGAGGGTACGAGCAGTACTTC.

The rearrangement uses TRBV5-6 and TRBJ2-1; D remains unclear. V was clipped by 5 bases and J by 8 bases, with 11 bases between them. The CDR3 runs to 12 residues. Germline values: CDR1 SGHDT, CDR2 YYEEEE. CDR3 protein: CASSLISDEQFF. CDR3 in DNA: TGTGCCAGCAGTCTCATTTCGGATGAGCAGTTCTTC.

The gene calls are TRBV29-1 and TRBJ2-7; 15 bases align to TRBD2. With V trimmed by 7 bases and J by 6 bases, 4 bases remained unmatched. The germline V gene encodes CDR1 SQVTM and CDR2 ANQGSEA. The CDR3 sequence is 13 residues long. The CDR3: CSGGLAGGFEQYF. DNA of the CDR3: TGCAGCGGTGGACTAGCGGGAGGGTTCGAGCAGTACTTC.

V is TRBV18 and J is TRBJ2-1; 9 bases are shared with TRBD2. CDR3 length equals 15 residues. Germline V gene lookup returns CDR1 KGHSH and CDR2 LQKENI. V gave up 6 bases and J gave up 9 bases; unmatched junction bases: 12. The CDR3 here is CASSPGGRALGEQFF. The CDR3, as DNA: TGTGCCAGCTCTCCCGGCGGGAGGGCCCTGGGTGAGCAGTTCTTC. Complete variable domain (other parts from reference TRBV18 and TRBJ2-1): NAGVMQNPRHLVRRRGQEARLRCSPMKGHSHVYWYRQLPEEGLKFMVYLQKENIIDESGMPKERFSAEFPKEGPSILRIQQVVRGDSAAYFCASSPGGRALGEQFFGPGTRLTVL.

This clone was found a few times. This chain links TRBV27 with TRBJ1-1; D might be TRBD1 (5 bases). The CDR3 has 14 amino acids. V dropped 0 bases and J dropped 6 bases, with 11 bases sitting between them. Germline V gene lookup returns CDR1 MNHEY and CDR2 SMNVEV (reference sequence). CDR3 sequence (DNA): TGTGCCAGCAGTTTATCCCTGGGACGGGCTGAAGCTTTCTTT. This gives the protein CASSLSLGRAEAFF.

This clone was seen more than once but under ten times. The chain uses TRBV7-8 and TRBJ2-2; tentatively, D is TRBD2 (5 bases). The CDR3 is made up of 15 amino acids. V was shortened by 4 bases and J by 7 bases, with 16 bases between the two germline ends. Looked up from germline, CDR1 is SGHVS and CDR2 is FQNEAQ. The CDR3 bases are TGTGCCAGCAGCTCATCGTCCCGAGGAGGCGGGGAGCTGTTTTTT. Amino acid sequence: CASSSSSRGGGELFF.

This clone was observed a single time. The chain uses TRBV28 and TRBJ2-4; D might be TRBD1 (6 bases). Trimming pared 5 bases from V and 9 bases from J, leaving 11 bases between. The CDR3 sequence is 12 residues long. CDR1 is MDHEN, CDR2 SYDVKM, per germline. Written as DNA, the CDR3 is TGTGCCAGCAGTACAGGGATTGCCATTCAGTACTTC. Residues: CASSTGIAIQYF.